This TCR beta chain appears in the sequencing data of a study of PD-L1 blockade in urothelial cancer. For the study at large: From 0 to 3 prior chemotherapy regimens had been given to the patients. Blood was analyzed 3 weeks (second dose) and 6 weeks after treatment start.

Noted time point: pretreatment peripheral blood. Generated by immunoSEQ multiplex PCR, the TCRdb table keeps only in-frame clones and is missing some. The sample includes roughly 67,000 clones, approximately 86% of them seen just once. The CDR3 sequence is 16 residues long. CDR1 LNHDA and CDR2 SQIVND come from the germline V gene (reference sequence). V was clipped by 5 bases and J by 4 bases; unmatched bases: 8. This clone has only one observation. V is TRBV19 and J is TRBJ2-5; 12 nucleotides match TRBD2. The input for sequencing was PBMCs, taken around atezolizumab (anti-PD-L1) treatment. This clonotype was obtained from a man in his sixties with urothelial cancer. The CDR3 loop is CASSPGLAGTRETQYF. The CDR3 DNA is TGTGCCAGTAGTCCAGGACTAGCGGGGACTAGAGAGACCCAGTACTTC.